One sample yielded the 17 T cell receptor beta chains listed below, sequenced in a study of technical replicates of blood from a few donors. Libraries were prepared by immunoSEQ multiplex PCR; TCRdb keeps only in-frame clonotypes and omits some of them. The sample consists of tens of thousands of clones, nearly 98% of them appearing once. What was sequenced was T cells isolated from PBMCs. These receptors were taken from a human donor in good health.

The chain recombines TRBV11-2 with TRBJ2-7; D unresolved. The CDR3 sequence is 15 residues long. With 0 bases removed from V and 7 bases from J, the gap between germline ends came to 16 bases. Germline CDR1 SGHAT, CDR2 FQNNGV. The CDR3 sequence: CASSLESFVFREQYF. CDR3 bases: TGTGCCAGCAGCTTAGAGTCCTTTGTCTTCCGGGAGCAGTACTTC.

The rearrangement links TRBV7-6 to TRBJ1-5; TRBD1 matches 8 bases. Germline trimming cut 5 bases from V and 6 bases from J; bases unmatched to any gene: 15. The CDR3 length is 17 residues. CDR1 and CDR2 from the germline V gene are SGHVS and FNYEAQ. CDR3 sequence reads: CASSLLEQGGVVQPQHF. The DNA of the CDR3 is TGTGCCAGCAGCCTATTAGAACAGGGGGGTGTAGTTCAGCCCCAGCATTTT.

V gene TRBV6-6 combines with J gene TRBJ2-1; D is perhaps TRBD2 (6 bases). The V end was cut by 2 bases, the J end by 3 bases, with 11 bases between. The germline CDR1 and CDR2 sequences are MNHNY and SVGAGI (reference sequence). The CDR3 covers 15 residues. The CDR3 region has the DNA TGTGCCAGCAGTTACGCGGGACGGAACTACAATGAGCAGTTCTTC. Protein sequence: CASSYAGRNYNEQFF.

The chain couples TRBV4-2 to TRBJ2-5; weak D call: TRBD2 (6 bases). This CDR3 comprises 18 residues. From germline, CDR1 is LGHNA and CDR2 YNFKEQ. Trimming stripped 1 base from V and 2 bases from J, with 20 bases between. CDR3 bases: TGTGCCAGCAGCCAAGCCCCGTTTCTCTCGGGGGAGCAAGAGACCCAGTACTTC. Translated, it gives CASSQAPFLSGEQETQYF.

V gene TRBV6-5 combines with J gene TRBJ1-2, with D perhaps matching TRBD1 (6 bases). Germline V gene lookup returns CDR1 MNHEY and CDR2 SVGAGI. The CDR3 has 15 amino acids. V was trimmed by 5 bases and J by 4 bases, leaving 17 bases between them. The CDR3 loop is CASSRRQASGYGYTF. The CDR3 DNA follows: TGTGCCAGCAGTAGGAGACAGGCGTCGGGCTATGGCTACACCTTC.

The chain employs TRBV2 and TRBJ2-5; 8 bases align to TRBD2. CDR3 length equals 15 residues. V shed 2 bases, J shed 4 bases, and the junction held 6 bases outside the gene matches. Germline V gene data show CDR1 as SNHLY and CDR2 as FYNNEI. The DNA of the CDR3 is TGTGCCAGCAGTGAACCGCGGGAGGCAGGAGAGACCCAGTACTTC. This sequence encodes CASSEPREAGETQYF.

The gene calls are TRBV28 and TRBJ2-7, with 7 nucleotides matching TRBD1. The CDR3 is 14 residues long. The ends lost 4 bases at V and 7 bases at J; junction bases unmatched: 10. The germline V gene encodes CDR1 MDHEN and CDR2 SYDVKM. DNA for the CDR3: TGTGCCAGCAGTTCGCGGACAGGACGAGGGGAGCAGTACTTC. It encodes CASSSRTGRGEQYF.

The V gene is TRBV7-9, the J gene TRBJ2-3; 8 bases map to TRBD1. J lost 6 bases, V lost 4 bases, and 12 bases had no gene match. Germline values: CDR1 SEHNR, CDR2 FQNEAQ (reference sequence). This CDR3 spans 16 amino acids. CDR3 loop: CASSSIPGQGNDTQYF. Here the CDR3 DNA reads TGTGCCAGCAGCTCAATTCCTGGACAGGGAAACGATACGCAGTATTTT. Supplemented by reference TRBV7-9 and TRBJ2-3, the full variable domain reads DTGVSQNPRHKITKRGQNVTFRCDPISEHNRLYWYRQTLGQGPEFLTYFQNEAQLEKSRLLSDRFSAERPKGSFSTLEIQRTEQGDSAMYLCASSSIPGQGNDTQYFGPGTRLTVL.

The chain carries TRBV6-6 and TRBJ2-2; 7 bases agree with TRBD1. Per the germline V gene, CDR1 is MNHNY and CDR2 is SVGAGI (reference sequence). This CDR3 is 15 amino acids long. V was clipped by 8 bases and J by 0 bases; unmatched bases: 6. CDR3 sequence (DNA): TGTGCCAGCCGAATAGGGGGCCCGAACACCGGGGAGCTGTTTTTT. This codes for CASRIGGPNTGELFF.

The chain joins TRBV29-1 to TRBJ2-3; perhaps TRBD1 as D (5 bases). The CDR3 contains 13 residues. Trimming cost V 2 bases and J 2 bases, with 8 bases left between them. The V gene's germline CDR1 is SQVTM and CDR2 ANQGSEA. The CDR3 DNA reads as TGCAGCGTTGAACAGGGTCTCACAGATACGCAGTATTTT. It yields the protein CSVEQGLTDTQYF.

CDR3 loop: CASSRGLATYEQYF. DNA of the CDR3: TGTGCCAGCAGCCGGGGACTAGCGACCTACGAGCAGTACTTC. V gene TRBV6-5 combines with J gene TRBJ2-7; 10 nucleotides align to TRBD2. CDR1 and CDR2 from the germline V gene are MNHEY and SVGAGI. The trim removed 6 bases at V and 2 bases at J, leaving 4 bases unmatched. CDR3 size: 14 residues.

The chain combines TRBV6-1 with TRBJ1-2; possible D gene TRBD1, 6 bases. The V and J ends lost 6 bases and 8 bases respectively, with 13 bases between them. This CDR3 has 12 amino acids. From germline, CDR1 is MNHNS and CDR2 SASEGT. The CDR3 protein is CASSPGRGGYTF. The CDR3 nucleotides are TGTGCCAGCAGCCCCGGCAGGGGAGGCTACACCTTC.

This clone has a single count. The chain combines TRBV19 with TRBJ2-3; possibly TRBD2 for D (5 bases). The CDR3 covers 15 residues. Germline assignment: CDR1 LNHDA and CDR2 SQIVND (reference sequence). Deletions cut 5 bases from V and 4 bases from J, with 16 bases between. The CDR3 nucleotides read TGTGCCAGTAGTGGGAGCGGTAGAGGAGCAGATACGCAGTATTTT. Translation gives CASSGSGRGADTQYF.

This rearrangement joins TRBV6-4 to TRBJ1-5, with 12 bases lining up with TRBD1. CDR3 size: 19 residues. Germline CDR1 is MRHNA and CDR2 is SNTAGT. V trimming: 6 bases; J trimming: 0 bases; junction bases outside the gene matches: 12. In DNA, the CDR3 is TGTGCCAGCAGGGATCCCGGGACAGGGGGCCCCTATAGCAATCAGCCCCAGCATTTT. Translation gives CASRDPGTGGPYSNQPQHF.

The rearrangement links TRBV9 to TRBJ1-2; D may be TRBD1 (5 bases). There are 15 residues in the CDR3. CDR1 SGDLS and CDR2 YYNGEE come from the germline V gene. V lost 0 bases, J lost 4 bases, and 13 bases lay in between. The CDR3 protein is CASSVDSQGGYGYTF. Written as DNA, the CDR3 is TGTGCCAGCAGCGTAGATAGCCAGGGAGGCTATGGCTACACCTTC.

This rearrangement joins TRBV28 to TRBJ2-7; tentatively, D is TRBD2 (5 bases). This CDR3 is built from 14 residues. Germline CDR1 reads MDHEN; CDR2 reads SYDVKM. The ends were cut back, 7 bases at V and 6 bases at J, with 19 bases in the middle. The CDR3 is CASTSELGRSEQYF. DNA of the CDR3: TGTGCCAGCACCTCGGAACTAGGTCGGAGCGAGCAGTACTTC.

V and J are TRBV30 and TRBJ1-2; D possibly corresponds to TRBD1 (5 bases). Germline loops: CDR1 GTSNPN, CDR2 SVGIG (reference sequence). The CDR3 is 12 residues long. CDR3 sequence reads: CAFRGTNYGYTF. The CDR3 bases are TGTGCGTTCCGGGGGACTAACTATGGCTACACCTTC.